This is a list of T cell receptor beta chains from one sample in a study of blood T cell repertoires in COVID-19. Some clones are missing from TCRdb's copy, which holds only in-frame ones; the method was immunoSEQ multiplex PCR. This sample has about 140,000 clones, with over 70% found just once. The sequenced sample consisted of peripheral blood. The receptors were gathered from a woman aged 55-69 years with acute or convalescent COVID-19. The CDR3 runs from the conserved cysteine through the conserved F or W. D genes are given only for firm matches. Rows give clone size only sometimes, using once, few, many, or a class for an expanded clone.

TRBD1,TRBJ1-2,TRBV6-6,once,CASTARSEGAGYTF,TGTGCCAGCACCGCACGGTCGGAGGGGGCTGGCTACACCTTC
TRBD1,TRBJ1-2,TRBV5-1,-,CASSSRDRVVGYTF,TGCGCCAGCAGCTCCCGGGACAGGGTCGTCGGCTACACCTTC
TRBD1,TRBJ2-2,TRBV7-2,few,CASSSSGTAHGELFF,TGTGCCAGCAGCTCCTCCGGGACAGCCCACGGGGAGCTGTTTTTT
-,TRBJ2-2,TRBV7-9,-,CASITAELYTGELFF,TGTGCCAGCATCACAGCCGAGCTATACACCGGGGAGCTGTTTTTT
TRBD1,TRBJ2-7,TRBV10-2,few,CASSDAQGAYEQYF,TGCGCCAGCAGTGACGCACAGGGGGCCTACGAGCAGTACTTC
TRBD2,TRBJ2-2,TRBV9,few,CASSTLAVDGELFF,TGTGCCAGCAGCACACTAGCGGTGGACGGGGAGCTGTTTTTT
TRBD1,TRBJ2-5,TRBV5-6,-,CASSFVKGTGRQETQYF,TGTGCCAGCAGCTTCGTTAAAGGGACAGGGAGGCAAGAGACCCAGTACTTC
TRBD2,TRBJ2-7,TRBV5-1,-,CASSLAASGREEQYF,TGCGCCAGCAGCTTGGCAGCTAGCGGGAGGGAAGAGCAGTACTTC
-,TRBJ2-6,TRBV3-1/TRBV3-2,-,CASSQDRGSGANVLTF,TGTGCCAGCAGCCAAGACAGGGGCTCTGGGGCCAACGTCCTGACTTTC
-,TRBJ1-5,TRBV18,-,CASSRGRAVNQPQHF,TGTGCCAGCTCGCGCGGGAGGGCGGTCAATCAGCCCCAGCATTTT
-,TRBJ2-1,TRBV20-1,-,CSASPGPGMYEQFF,TGCAGTGCTAGTCCAGGACCGGGGATGTATGAGCAGTTCTTC
-,TRBJ2-2,TRBV30,once,CAWSPYRALYTGELFF,TGTGCCTGGAGTCCCTACAGGGCCCTATACACCGGGGAGCTGTTTTTT
-,TRBJ1-3,TRBV18,few,CASSPRQNSGNTIYF,TGTGCCAGCTCACCTAGACAGAATTCTGGAAACACCATATATTTT
-,TRBJ2-3,TRBV6-5,-,CASSYSGQPTDTQYF,TGTGCCAGCAGTTACTCTGGGCAGCCCACAGATACGCAGTATTTT
TRBD2,TRBJ2-3,TRBV5-4,-,CASSLGEAGGADTQYF,TGTGCCAGCAGCTTGGGGGAAGCGGGAGGGGCAGATACGCAGTATTTT
-,TRBJ2-1,TRBV10-1,-,CASSGGTLTREQFF,TGCGCCAGCAGTGGGGGGACTCTAACCCGTGAGCAGTTCTTC
-,TRBJ1-1,TRBV7-9,-,CASSLVGQRLTKGAFF,TGTGCCAGCAGCTTAGTAGGACAGAGGTTAACAAAAGGAGCTTTCTTT
-,TRBJ1-1,TRBV7-3,-,CASSPIGGSEAFF,TGTGCCAGCAGCCCCATCGGGGGGTCTGAAGCTTTCTTT
TRBD2,TRBJ2-7,TRBV30,-,CARTSAFFSYEQYF,TGTGCACGGACTAGCGCCTTTTTCTCCTACGAGCAGTACTTC
TRBD2,TRBJ2-7,TRBV10-3,-,CAISLGLAGDEQYF,TGTGCCATCAGTCTCGGACTAGCGGGAGACGAGCAGTACTTC
TRBD2,TRBJ2-5,TRBV14,-,CASSQSGGGPRETQYF,TGTGCCAGCAGCCAAAGCGGGGGAGGGCCTCGAGAGACCCAGTACTTC
-,TRBJ2-7,TRBV27,-,CASSLVRDYYEQYF,TGTGCCAGCAGTTTAGTGCGGGATTACTACGAGCAGTACTTC
-,TRBJ1-2,TRBV5-1,-,CASSLDGGSPYGYTF,TGCGCCAGCAGCTTGGATGGAGGCAGCCCCTATGGCTACACCTTC
-,TRBJ1-1,TRBV5-3,-,CARSLAMIDRGKAEAFF,TGTGCCAGAAGCTTGGCCATGATTGATCGGGGGAAGGCTGAAGCTTTCTTT
-,TRBJ1-5,TRBV27,-,CASSFLGTSNQPQHF,TGTGCCAGCAGTTTTTTAGGGACAAGCAATCAGCCCCAGCATTTT
-,TRBJ2-7,TRBV2,-,CASSAGQNYEQYF,TGTGCCAGCAGCGCGGGACAGAACTACGAGCAGTACTTC
-,TRBJ1-6,TRBV28,-,CASSLTPAPLHF,TGTGCCAGCAGCCTCACTCCCGCACCCCTCCACTTT
-,TRBJ2-1,TRBV5-1,-,CASSQGWNEQFF,TGCGCCAGCAGCCAGGGGTGGAATGAGCAGTTCTTC
TRBD2,TRBJ2-2,TRBV4-1,once,CASSRLGLDPWGELFF,TGCGCCAGCAGCCGATTGGGACTAGACCCGTGGGGGGAGCTGTTTTTT
TRBD1,TRBJ2-7,TRBV10-3,-,CAISEATGTADF,TGTGCCATCAGTGAGGCGACCGGGACAGCCGACTTC
-,TRBJ2-3,TRBV6-5,-,CASSWGGTDTQYF,TGTGCCAGCAGTTGGGGGGGCACAGATACGCAGTATTTT
-,TRBJ1-3,TRBV5-4,-,CASSLDSGIYGNTIYF,TGTGCCAGCAGCTTGGATTCAGGGATATACGGAAACACCATATATTTT